A single T cell receptor beta chain is shown here with its context. The record originates from a study of blood T cell repertoires in COVID-19. Turning to the study itself: COVID-19 samples collected from the United States, Italy and Spain covered acute and convalescent phases. Sources were T cells, B-cell-depleted T cells, or PBMCs; the material itself was cDNA or gDNA.

Original processing methods: Researchers report that nucleated cell counts were estimated from reference gene primer amplification. TCRdb's table, derived via immunoSEQ multiplex PCR, lists solely in-frame clones and lacks some. From that table come the V and J calls and clone size; the DNA was used to work out D and trimming. The sample has roughly 49,000 clones, over 75% seen once; the top ten hold approximately 5.9%. The ends lost 5 bases at V and 4 bases at J; junction bases unmatched: 6. The CDR3 has 15 residues. From germline, CDR1 is SGHNT and CDR2 YENEEA. This receptor was taken from a man over 45 with active COVID-19. The J gene is TRBJ2-2, the V gene TRBV11-3; 8 bases map to TRBD2. The sample consisted of peripheral blood. For the CDR3, the DNA is TGTGCCAGCAGCCCTAATAGCGGGGTCACCGGGGAGCTGTTTTTT. This gives the protein CASSPNSGVTGELFF.